These 23 T cell receptor beta chains were all obtained from the same sample, sequenced in a study of blood T cell repertoires in COVID-19. Only in-frame clones appear in the TCRdb table, and some are missing; sequencing was by immunoSEQ multiplex PCR. The repertoire holds just under 250,000 clones, with approximately 90% as singletons. Sequencing was performed on PBMCs or T cells enriched from blood (not recorded which). The origin of the receptors is a woman aged 25 to 45 who had recovered from COVID-19.

This clone was picked up a small number of times. This chain connects TRBV7-3 to TRBJ1-2; TRBD1 might be the D (6 bases). V lost 3 bases to trimming and J lost 4 bases, with 12 bases between them. Germline V gene data show CDR1 as SGHTA and CDR2 as FQGTGA. This CDR3 spans 14 amino acids. The CDR3 DNA reads as TGTGCCAGCAGCTTGGACAGTCACCCCTATGGCTACACCTTC. It encodes CASSLDSHPYGYTF.

The chain links TRBV24-1 to TRBJ2-1; 8 nucleotides agree with TRBD2. The CDR3 sequence is 16 residues long. V trimming: 7 bases; J trimming: 4 bases; junction bases outside the gene matches: 11. Per germline, CDR1 KGHDR and CDR2 SFDVKD. The CDR3 nucleotides are TGTGCCACCAGCGCTGCCGGGACTAGGGAGTACAATGAGCAGTTCTTC. It yields the protein CATSAAGTREYNEQFF.

This rearrangement joins TRBV28 to TRBJ1-1, with D uncertain. Germline V gene lookup returns CDR1 MDHEN and CDR2 SYDVKM. Trimming left V 10 bases short and J 0 bases short, with 12 bases between. The CDR3 spans 13 residues. CDR3 amino acids: CATRLDLNTEAFF. CDR3 DNA: TGTGCCACCCGGCTAGACTTGAACACTGAAGCTTTCTTT.

This chain connects TRBV4-2 to TRBJ1-5; TRBD1 agrees at 11 bases. Per the germline V gene, CDR1 is LGHNA and CDR2 is YNFKEQ. The trim removed 0 bases at V and 7 bases at J, leaving 11 bases unmatched. The length of the CDR3 is 18 residues. CDR3 in DNA: TGTGCCAGCAGCCAAGACCCTATTGGACAGGGGGCACGGCAGCCCCAGCATTTT. Encoded protein: CASSQDPIGQGARQPQHF.

This clone is a singleton in its sample. The CDR3 protein is CASSLAGVPTYEQYF. The CDR3 nucleotides are TGTGCCAGCAGCTTAGCAGGGGTTCCCACCTACGAGCAGTACTTC. The chain employs TRBV7-2 and TRBJ2-7; tentative D call: TRBD1 (5 bases). Trimming shortened V by 0 bases and J by 2 bases, and 11 bases separated the two germline ends. The CDR3 runs 15 residues. Germline CDR1 SGHTA, CDR2 FQGNSA.

The gene calls are TRBV7-9 and TRBJ1-3; no clear D gene. The CDR3 spans 17 residues. The germline V and J ends were trimmed by 5 bases and 2 bases, with 19 bases remaining between them. The germline CDR1 and CDR2 sequences are SEHNR and FQNEAQ (reference sequence). The CDR3: CASSHSQVGDPGNTIYF. The DNA of the CDR3 is TGTGCCAGCAGCCATTCCCAAGTGGGCGATCCTGGAAACACCATATATTTT.

The J gene is TRBJ2-6, the V gene TRBV19; D remains unclear. Between the trimmed V and J ends, which lost 8 bases and 4 bases, there was a span of 9 bases. CDR1 and CDR2 (germline): LNHDA, SQIVND (reference sequence). CDR3 length: 13 amino acids. The CDR3 spells CASAKRGANVLTF. CDR3 in DNA: TGTGCCAGTGCCAAGCGAGGGGCCAACGTCCTGACTTTC.

The rearrangement links TRBV14 to TRBJ2-5; no clear D. V gave up 3 bases and J gave up 0 bases, with 5 bases separating them. This CDR3 has 13 amino acids. CDR1 is SGHDN and CDR2 is FVKESK in the germline V gene. The CDR3 DNA follows: TGTGCCAGCAGCCAGCAGAACCAAGAGACCCAGTACTTC. Its translation: CASSQQNQETQYF.

The chain uses TRBV30 and TRBJ2-3; possible D gene TRBD2, 5 bases. CDR3 length: 15 residues. The germline V gene encodes CDR1 GTSNPN and CDR2 SVGIG (reference sequence). The V and J ends lost 0 bases and 6 bases respectively, with 16 bases between them. CDR3 DNA: TGTGCCTGGAGTGTCCCCCTCGGGAAGGGCGATACGCAGTATTTT. Amino acid sequence: CAWSVPLGKGDTQYF.

Here the CDR3 reads CASSPNWGRGYTF. CDR3 bases: TGTGCCAGCTCACCAAATTGGGGCCGTGGCTACACCTTC. The chain employs TRBV18 and TRBJ1-2; D might be TRBD1 (5 bases). This CDR3 is built from 13 residues. Germline V gene lookup returns CDR1 KGHSH and CDR2 LQKENI. V lost 2 bases and J lost 7, with 11 bases in between.

The J gene is TRBJ2-5, the V gene TRBV5-6; the D gene is possibly TRBD2 (6 bases). The germline V and J ends were trimmed by 0 bases and 7 bases, with 25 bases remaining between them. CDR1 is SGHDT and CDR2 is YYEEEE in the germline V gene. CDR3 length equals 18 residues. The CDR3 nucleotides read TGTGCCAGCAGCTTGGATGCGACCCCCCGACTAGTGGAGAGGACCCAGTACTTC. It specifies CASSLDATPRLVERTQYF.

The rearrangement uses TRBV29-1 and TRBJ2-3; possibly TRBD2 for D (6 bases). The germline V gene encodes CDR1 SQVTM and CDR2 ANQGSEA. Trimming cost V 4 bases and J 1 base, with 9 bases left between them. CDR3 size: 13 residues. CDR3 residues: CSVGGTRTDTQYF. The DNA for the CDR3 is TGCAGCGTTGGCGGGACTCGCACAGATACGCAGTATTTT.

The V gene is TRBV28, the J gene TRBJ1-6, with D maybe TRBD1 (5 bases). Germline V gene data show CDR1 as MDHEN and CDR2 as SYDVKM. The V end was cut by 6 bases, the J end by 8 bases, with 14 bases between. CDR3 length equals 14 residues. CDR3 amino acids: CASSQAGGYSPLHF. In DNA, the CDR3 is TGTGCCAGCAGCCAGGCGGGGGGGTATTCACCCCTCCACTTT.

The V and J genes are TRBV27 and TRBJ2-7, with D possibly matching TRBD2 (6 bases). V lost 6 bases, J lost 3 bases, and 12 bases lay in between. The CDR3 consists of 13 residues. Germline loops: CDR1 MNHEY, CDR2 SMNVEV (reference sequence). This CDR3 reads CASSRRERYEQYF. The CDR3 region has the DNA TGTGCCAGCAGCAGACGGGAGCGCTACGAGCAGTACTTC.

The chain links TRBV14 to TRBJ2-1, with TRBD2 matching 14 bases. Germline V CDR1 and CDR2: SGHDN, FVKESK. V shed 0 bases, J shed 7 bases, and the junction held 5 bases outside the gene matches. The CDR3 contains 17 residues. CDR3 coding DNA: TGTGCCAGCAGCCAAGATCGACTAGCGGGAGGGTGGAATGAGCAGTTCTTC. Translation: CASSQDRLAGGWNEQFF.

This clone came up once. This rearrangement joins TRBV5-6 to TRBJ1-1; possible D gene TRBD1, 5 bases. V shed 2 bases and J shed 1 base, with 9 bases lying between them. From germline, CDR1 is SGHDT and CDR2 YYEEEE. The CDR3 is 14 residues long. Here the CDR3 reads CASSFSRANTEAFF. CDR3 in DNA: TGTGCCAGCAGCTTTTCCAGGGCGAACACTGAAGCTTTCTTT.

This clone was seen a few times. V gene TRBV28 combines with J gene TRBJ1-5; the match to TRBD1 covers 9 bases. The CDR3 covers 16 residues. The junction had 7 bases not matched to a gene; V was cut back by 5 bases and J by 2 bases. Germline CDR1 reads MDHEN; CDR2 reads SYDVKM. CDR3 loop: CASSTGTGYGNQPQHF. The CDR3 DNA sequence: TGTGCCAGCAGTACCGGGACAGGGTATGGCAATCAGCCCCAGCATTTT. The entire variable domain, with the rest obtained from reference TRBV28 and TRBJ1-5, is as follows: DVKVTQSSRYLVKRTGEKVFLECVQDMDHENMFWYRQDPGLGLRLIYFSYDVKMKEKGDIPEGYSVSREKKERFSLILESASTNQTSMYLCASSTGTGYGNQPQHFGDGTRLSIL.

The chain is built from TRBV6-5 and TRBJ2-1; tentatively, D is TRBD2 (5 bases). The CDR3 contains 15 residues. Germline CDR1 MNHEY, CDR2 SVGAGI. Between the trimmed V and J ends, which lost 0 bases and 2 bases, there was a span of 8 bases. The chain's CDR3 is CASSYSRGTYNEQFF. The CDR3 nucleotides are TGTGCCAGCAGTTACTCGAGAGGGACCTACAATGAGCAGTTCTTC.

The rearrangement uses TRBV19 and TRBJ1-1; tentative D call: TRBD1 (5 bases). This CDR3 spans 13 amino acids. The V and J ends lost 4 bases and 2 bases respectively, with 8 bases between them. The germline CDR1 and CDR2 sequences are LNHDA and SQIVND (reference sequence). This chain's CDR3 is CASSKQGNTEAFF. The DNA for the CDR3 is TGTGCCAGTAGTAAGCAGGGTAACACTGAAGCTTTCTTT.

This chain links TRBV5-1 with TRBJ2-5; 9 bases align to TRBD1. CDR1 is SGHRS and CDR2 is YFSETQ in the germline V gene. The CDR3 spans 16 residues. V lost 4 bases to trimming and J lost 5 bases; unmatched junction nucleotides: 12. The CDR3 nucleotides are TGCGCCAGCAGCCCGGAAATTACAGGGGGCGCGGAGACCCAGTACTTC. It translates to CASSPEITGGAETQYF.

This clone showed up just once. V usage is TRBV6-5 and J usage is TRBJ2-5; D is possibly TRBD2 (7 bases). The CDR3 length is 16 residues. Germline V gives CDR1 MNHEY, CDR2 SVGAGI. V was shortened by 0 bases and J by 5 bases, with 16 bases between the two germline ends. Here the CDR3 reads CASSYSLGGARETQYF. As DNA, the CDR3 is TGTGCCAGCAGTTACTCCCTTGGGGGGGCGAGGGAGACCCAGTACTTC.

The chain combines TRBV3-1 (or the pseudogene TRBV3-2) with TRBJ2-1; 13 nucleotides align to TRBD2. This CDR3 has 14 residues. CDR1 is LGHDT and CDR2 is YNNKEL in the germline V gene (reference sequence). Trimming removed 7 bases from V and 10 bases from J; junction bases left unmatched: 7. The CDR3 region has the DNA TGTGCCAGCACCGGACTAGCGGGAGCGGAGGAGCAGTTCTTC. It encodes CASTGLAGAEEQFF.

The CDR3 protein is CASKLGGDYGYTF. The CDR3 region has the DNA TGTGCCAGCAAGTTAGGGGGCGATTATGGCTACACCTTC. The chain recombines TRBV28 with TRBJ1-2; 7 nucleotides agree with TRBD1. Germline assignment: CDR1 MDHEN and CDR2 SYDVKM. V shed 7 bases and J 5 bases; nucleotides not matched to a gene: 7. The CDR3 has 13 residues.